The next 14 T cell receptor beta chains were all read from a single sample in a study of T cell responses to AZD1222 COVID-19 vaccine. Profiled with immunoSEQ multiplex PCR; TCRdb holds only in-frame clones, not every one. The sample shows approximately 110,000 clones, around 88% of them seen only once. Material: peripheral blood, obtained on day 0 of AZD1222 vaccination. These receptors all come from an adult in good health.

V usage is TRBV7-2 and J usage is TRBJ2-5; the D gene could be TRBD1 or TRBD2 (5 bases each). V was trimmed by 3 bases and J by 6 bases, leaving 17 bases between them. This CDR3 spans 15 amino acids. Germline CDR1 and CDR2: SGHTA and FQGNSA. CDR3 bases: TGTGCCAGCAGCTTCGGGGACGGGCCTATGAAGACCCAGTACTTC. As protein: CASSFGDGPMKTQYF.

The chain couples TRBV4-2 to TRBJ1-6; TRBD1 might be the D (5 bases). This CDR3 has 14 residues. Germline V CDR1 and CDR2: LGHNA, YNFKEQ. Trimming pared 0 bases from V and 7 bases from J, leaving 7 bases between. This CDR3 is CASSQDRANSPLHF. DNA for the CDR3: TGTGCCAGCAGCCAAGACAGGGCAAATTCACCCCTCCACTTT.

CDR3 DNA sequence: TGCAGCGTTTTTTGGACAGATACCTACGAGCAGTACTTC. Protein: CSVFWTDTYEQYF. The chain recombines TRBV29-1 with TRBJ2-7, with D perhaps matching TRBD1 (6 bases). CDR1 is SQVTM, CDR2 ANQGSEA, per germline. This CDR3 contains 13 residues. The V end lost 5 bases, the J end lost 2 bases, and 13 bases lay between the germline ends.

The gene calls are TRBV24-1 and TRBJ1-4; D gene uncertain. Trimming removed 3 bases at V and 8 bases at J, with 15 bases between. CDR1 and CDR2 from the germline V gene are KGHDR and SFDVKD. The CDR3 is 15 amino acids. CDR3 protein: CATSDHGRGGEKLFF. CDR3 nucleotides: TGTGCCACCAGTGATCACGGACGAGGAGGAGAAAAACTGTTTTTT.

This clone was observed a single time. The rearrangement uses TRBV19 and TRBJ2-2, with 10 bases lining up with TRBD2. This CDR3 has 17 residues. In germline, CDR1 is LNHDA, CDR2 SQIVND (reference sequence). V dropped 2 bases and J dropped 2; count of bases not matched to a gene: 5. The chain's CDR3 is CASSIRSGGPNTGELFF. In DNA form, the CDR3 reads TGTGCCAGTAGTATACGTAGCGGGGGGCCAAACACCGGGGAGCTGTTTTTT. Looking up the rest from reference TRBV19 and TRBJ2-2 gives the full variable domain: DGGITQSPKYLFRKEGQNVTLSCEQNLNHDAMYWYRQDPGQGLRLIYYSQIVNDFQKGDIAEGYSVSREKKESFPLTVTSAQKNPTAFYLCASSIRSGGPNTGELFFGEGSRLTVL.

V and J are TRBV3-1 (or the pseudogene TRBV3-2) and TRBJ1-1; D is possibly TRBD1 (6 bases). Per the germline V gene, CDR1 is LGHDT and CDR2 is YNNKEL (reference sequence). The V gene lost 1 base and the J gene lost 7 bases, with 13 bases spanning the gap. This CDR3 is 14 amino acids long. CDR3 in amino acids: CASSQVGTPIEAFF. Written as DNA, the CDR3 is TGTGCCAGCAGCCAAGTGGGGACACCAATTGAAGCTTTCTTT.

V and J are TRBV14 and TRBJ1-1, with D possibly matching TRBD1 (5 bases). V lost 1 base and J lost 0, with 9 bases in between. CDR3 length: 15 residues. Per germline, CDR1 SGHDN and CDR2 FVKESK. This chain's CDR3 is CASSQGDRMNTEAFF. DNA for the CDR3: TGTGCCAGCAGCCAAGGGGACCGCATGAACACTGAAGCTTTCTTT.

The chain joins TRBV5-1 to TRBJ2-7; 9 bases map to TRBD1. From germline, CDR1 is SGHRS and CDR2 YFSETQ. V was pared by 4 bases and J by 2 bases, with 4 bases of the junction left unmatched. The CDR3 runs to 14 residues. CDR3 region: CASSVGQGTYEQYF. CDR3 sequence (DNA): TGCGCCAGCAGCGTGGGACAGGGAACCTACGAGCAGTACTTC.

J is TRBJ2-7 and V is TRBV27; weak D call: TRBD2 (5 bases). CDR3 length: 16 residues. Germline V gene lookup returns CDR1 MNHEY and CDR2 SMNVEV (reference sequence). The germline V and J ends were trimmed by 3 bases and 6 bases, with 21 bases remaining between them. CDR3 sequence: CASSFSRSSQPGEQYF. The CDR3 region has the DNA TGTGCCAGCAGTTTCTCTAGATCTAGCCAACCCGGCGAGCAGTACTTC.

The rearrangement links TRBV29-1 to TRBJ2-5; TRBD2 is a possible D gene (7 bases). Germline CDR1 and CDR2: SQVTM and ANQGSEA. The CDR3 consists of 14 residues. The CDR3 sequence: CRGGRPGPGETQYF. CDR3 coding DNA: TGCCGCGGGGGCAGACCAGGGCCGGGGGAGACCCAGTACTTC.

The gene calls are TRBV5-1 and TRBJ2-6; D is perhaps TRBD1 (6 bases). Germline loops: CDR1 SGHRS, CDR2 YFSETQ. CDR3 size: 14 residues. V shed 5 bases and J shed 4 bases, with 10 bases lying between them. CDR3 in amino acids: CASSKGTGANVLTF. In nucleotides, the CDR3 is TGCGCCAGCAGTAAAGGGACAGGGGCCAACGTCCTGACTTTC.

The chain joins TRBV2 to TRBJ1-5; tentatively, D is TRBD1 (6 bases). This CDR3 region has 14 residues. The V end was cut by 5 bases, the J end by 7 bases, with 15 bases between. The germline CDR1 and CDR2 sequences are SNHLY and FYNNEI. The CDR3 nucleotides read TGTGCCAGCAGTCGACAGGTAGGTCGGCAGCCCCAGCATTTT. Translation gives CASSRQVGRQPQHF.

The chain employs TRBV2 and TRBJ1-4; D is possibly TRBD1 (5 bases). Germline V gene lookup returns CDR1 SNHLY and CDR2 FYNNEI. The CDR3 extends over 13 amino acids. The V and J ends lost 7 bases and 7 bases respectively, with 13 bases between them. CDR3 region: CASTWGGGEKLFF. The CDR3 region has the DNA TGTGCCAGCACATGGGGGGGAGGTGAAAAACTGTTTTTT.

The chain joins TRBV7-8 to TRBJ1-2; 8 bases match TRBD1. Germline CDR1 is SGHVS and CDR2 is FQNEAQ. The CDR3 runs to 13 residues. V lost 2 bases to trimming and J lost 7 bases; unmatched junction nucleotides: 3. CDR3 in amino acids: CASSLSGGFGYTF. The CDR3 bases are TGTGCCAGCAGCTTATCAGGGGGCTTTGGCTACACCTTC.